The 2 T cell receptor beta chains listed next were all sequenced from one sample in a study of T cell responses to AZD1222 COVID-19 vaccine. Measured with immunoSEQ multiplex PCR; TCRdb has only the in-frame clones, and not every one. The sample gives 150,000 to 180,000 clones, roughly 90% of which show up once; about 5% is in the top ten. The sequencing here drew on peripheral blood, taken on day 0 of MenACWY control vaccination. All receptors come from an adult in good health.

The chain combines TRBV24-1 with TRBJ1-1, with D perhaps matching TRBD1 (6 bases). Germline V gene lookup returns CDR1 KGHDR and CDR2 SFDVKD. CDR3 length: 13 residues. Trimming cost V 7 bases and J 5 bases, with 13 bases left between them. CDR3 in DNA: TGTGCCACCAGCGGGGGGCTGGGGACTGAAGCTTTCTTT. Amino acid sequence: CATSGGLGTEAFF.

This sequence joins TRBV7-2 and TRBJ1-5, with 7 positions matching TRBD1. Germline-derived CDR1 and CDR2 are SGHTA and FQGNSA. Trimming at V came to 4 bases and at J to 3 bases, leaving 6 bases not matched to a gene. This CDR3 has 15 amino acids. CDR3 region: CASSWVGQINQPQHF. In nucleotides, the CDR3 is TGTGCCAGCAGCTGGGTGGGACAGATCAATCAGCCCCAGCATTTT. Full variable domain (outside the CDR3, taken from reference TRBV7-2 and TRBJ1-5): GAGVSQSPSNKVTEKGKDVELRCDPISGHTALYWYRQSLGQGLEFLIYFQGNSAPDKSGLPSDRFSAERTGGSVSTLTIQRTQQEDSAVYLCASSWVGQINQPQHFGDGTRLSIL.